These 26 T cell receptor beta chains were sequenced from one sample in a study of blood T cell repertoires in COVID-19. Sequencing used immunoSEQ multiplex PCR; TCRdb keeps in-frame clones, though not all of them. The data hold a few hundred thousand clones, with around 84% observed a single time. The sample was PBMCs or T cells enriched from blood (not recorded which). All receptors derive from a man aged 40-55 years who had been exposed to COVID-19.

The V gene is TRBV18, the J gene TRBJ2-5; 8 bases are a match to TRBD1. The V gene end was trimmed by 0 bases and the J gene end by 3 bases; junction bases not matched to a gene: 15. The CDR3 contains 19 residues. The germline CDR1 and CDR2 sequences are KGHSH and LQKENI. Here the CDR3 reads CASSPPLWARGRRKETQYF. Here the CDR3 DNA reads TGTGCCAGCTCACCACCGCTATGGGCCAGGGGGCGCCGCAAAGAGACCCAGTACTTC.

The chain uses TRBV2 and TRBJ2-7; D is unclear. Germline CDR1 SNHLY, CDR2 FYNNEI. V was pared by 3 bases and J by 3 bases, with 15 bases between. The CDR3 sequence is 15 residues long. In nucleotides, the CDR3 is TGTGCCAGCAGTGACCGTAGACTTTTAAACTACGAGCAGTACTTC. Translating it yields CASSDRRLLNYEQYF.

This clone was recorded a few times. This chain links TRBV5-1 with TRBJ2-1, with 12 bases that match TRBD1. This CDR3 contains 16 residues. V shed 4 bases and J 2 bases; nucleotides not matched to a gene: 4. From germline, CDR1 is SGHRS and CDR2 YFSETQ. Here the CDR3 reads CASSGGTGGPYNEQFF. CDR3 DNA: TGCGCCAGCAGCGGGGGGACAGGGGGCCCCTACAATGAGCAGTTCTTC.

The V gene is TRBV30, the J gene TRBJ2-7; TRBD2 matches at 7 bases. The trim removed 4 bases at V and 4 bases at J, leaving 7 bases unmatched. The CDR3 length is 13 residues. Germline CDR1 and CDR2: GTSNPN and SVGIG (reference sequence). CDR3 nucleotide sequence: TGTGCCTGGATGCCAGCGGGATTTTACGAGCAGTACTTC. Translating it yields CAWMPAGFYEQYF.

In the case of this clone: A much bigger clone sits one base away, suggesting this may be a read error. The CDR3 sequence is CASNQVGGYEQYF. The CDR3 nucleotides read TGCGCCAGCAACCAAGTGGGAGGCTACGAGCAGTACTTC. J is TRBJ2-7 and V is TRBV4-1, with D perhaps matching TRBD2 (6 bases). The germline V gene encodes CDR1 MGHRA and CDR2 YSYEKL. This CDR3 contains 13 residues.

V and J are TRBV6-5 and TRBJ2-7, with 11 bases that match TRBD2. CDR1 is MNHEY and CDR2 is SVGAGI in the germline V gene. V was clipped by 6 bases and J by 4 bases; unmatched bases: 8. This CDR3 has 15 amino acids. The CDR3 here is CASRDTSGSRYEQYF. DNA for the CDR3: TGTGCCAGCAGAGATACTAGCGGGAGTCGGTACGAGCAGTACTTC.

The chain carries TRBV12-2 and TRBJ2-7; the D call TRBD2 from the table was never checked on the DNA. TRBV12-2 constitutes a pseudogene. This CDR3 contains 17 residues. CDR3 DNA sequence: TGTGCAAGTCGCTTTAGGAACGGTAGCGCGACGAGATACGAGCAGTACTTC. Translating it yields CASRFRNGSATRYEQYF.

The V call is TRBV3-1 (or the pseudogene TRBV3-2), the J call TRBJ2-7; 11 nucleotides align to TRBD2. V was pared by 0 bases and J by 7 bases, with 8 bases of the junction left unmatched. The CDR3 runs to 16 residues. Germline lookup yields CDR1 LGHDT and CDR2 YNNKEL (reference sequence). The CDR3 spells CASSQDSASGRLEQYF. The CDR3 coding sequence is TGTGCCAGCAGCCAAGATTCGGCTAGCGGGAGGTTGGAGCAGTACTTC.

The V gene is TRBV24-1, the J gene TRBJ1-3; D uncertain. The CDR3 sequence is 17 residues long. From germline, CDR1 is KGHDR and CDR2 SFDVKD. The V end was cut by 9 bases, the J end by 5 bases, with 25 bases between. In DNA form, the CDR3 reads TGTGCCACCCGTTCAAGAACTGAAAAACGATCGAGAAACACCATATATTTT. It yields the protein CATRSRTEKRSRNTIYF.

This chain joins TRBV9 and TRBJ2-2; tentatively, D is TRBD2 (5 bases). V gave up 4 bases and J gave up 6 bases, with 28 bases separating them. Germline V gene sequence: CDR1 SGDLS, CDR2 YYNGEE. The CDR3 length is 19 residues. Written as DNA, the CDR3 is TGTGCCAGCAGCCCCCTTTGGGAGCGGAGCAAGACGAGGGCCGGGGAGCTGTTTTTT. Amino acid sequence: CASSPLWERSKTRAGELFF.

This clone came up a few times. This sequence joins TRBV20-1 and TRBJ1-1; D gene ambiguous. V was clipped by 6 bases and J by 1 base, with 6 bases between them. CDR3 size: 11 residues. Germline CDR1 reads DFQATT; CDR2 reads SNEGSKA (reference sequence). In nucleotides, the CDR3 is TGCAGTGCAACCGGGAACACTGAAGCTTTCTTT. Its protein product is CSATGNTEAFF.

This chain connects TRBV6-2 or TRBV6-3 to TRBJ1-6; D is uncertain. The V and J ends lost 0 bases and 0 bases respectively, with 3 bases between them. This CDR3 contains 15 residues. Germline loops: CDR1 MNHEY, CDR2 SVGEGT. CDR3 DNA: TGTGCCAGCAGTTACTCCCGCTCCTATAATTCACCCCTCCACTTT. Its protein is CASSYSRSYNSPLHF.

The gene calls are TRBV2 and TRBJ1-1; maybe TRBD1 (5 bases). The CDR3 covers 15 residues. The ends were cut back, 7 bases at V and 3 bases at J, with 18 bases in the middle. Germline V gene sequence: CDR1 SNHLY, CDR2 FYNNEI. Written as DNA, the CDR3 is TGTGCCAGCACCCCCATGGGGGGTCGTCACACTGAAGCTTTCTTT. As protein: CASTPMGGRHTEAFF.

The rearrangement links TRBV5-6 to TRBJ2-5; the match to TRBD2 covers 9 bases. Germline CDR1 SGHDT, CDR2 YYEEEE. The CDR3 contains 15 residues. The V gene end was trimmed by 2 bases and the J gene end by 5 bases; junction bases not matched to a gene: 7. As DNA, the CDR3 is TGTGCCAGCAGCTTATTCGGACTAGCGAGGGAGACCCAGTACTTC. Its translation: CASSLFGLARETQYF.

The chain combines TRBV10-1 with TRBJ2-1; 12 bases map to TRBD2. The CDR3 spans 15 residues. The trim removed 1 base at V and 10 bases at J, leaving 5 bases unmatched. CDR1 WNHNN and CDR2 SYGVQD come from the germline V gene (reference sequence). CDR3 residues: CASSEWTSGIGEQFF. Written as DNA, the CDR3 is TGCGCCAGCAGTGAGTGGACTAGCGGGATAGGGGAGCAGTTCTTC.

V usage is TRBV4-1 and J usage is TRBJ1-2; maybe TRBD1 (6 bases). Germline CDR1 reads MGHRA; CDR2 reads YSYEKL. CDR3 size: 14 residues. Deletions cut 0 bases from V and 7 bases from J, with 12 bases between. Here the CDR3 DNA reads TGCGCCAGCAGCCAAGAGGAGGGGGGGTCTGGCTACACCTTC. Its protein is CASSQEEGGSGYTF.

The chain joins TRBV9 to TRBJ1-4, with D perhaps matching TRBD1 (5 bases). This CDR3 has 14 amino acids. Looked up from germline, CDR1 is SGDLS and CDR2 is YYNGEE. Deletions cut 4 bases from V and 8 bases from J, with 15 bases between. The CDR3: CASSLGHREEKLFF. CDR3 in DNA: TGTGCCAGCAGCTTAGGACACCGGGAGGAAAAACTGTTTTTT.

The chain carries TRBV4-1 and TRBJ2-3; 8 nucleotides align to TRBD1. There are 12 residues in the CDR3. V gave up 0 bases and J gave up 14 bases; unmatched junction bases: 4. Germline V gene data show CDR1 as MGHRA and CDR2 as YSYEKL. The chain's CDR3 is CASSQEWGQAYF. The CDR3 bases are TGCGCCAGCAGCCAAGAATGGGGACAGGCGTATTTT.

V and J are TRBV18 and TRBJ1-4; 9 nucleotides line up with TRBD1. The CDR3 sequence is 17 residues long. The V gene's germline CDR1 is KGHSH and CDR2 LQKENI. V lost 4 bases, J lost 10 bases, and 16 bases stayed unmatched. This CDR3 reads CASSQNRLTGGYGKLFF. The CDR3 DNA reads TGTGCCAGCTCACAAAATAGGTTAACAGGGGGCTACGGAAAACTGTTTTTT.

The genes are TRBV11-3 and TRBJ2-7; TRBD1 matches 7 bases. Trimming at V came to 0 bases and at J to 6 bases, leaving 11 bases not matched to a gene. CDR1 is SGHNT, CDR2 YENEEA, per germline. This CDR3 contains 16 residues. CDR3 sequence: CASSLENRDSLGEQYF. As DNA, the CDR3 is TGTGCCAGCAGCTTAGAAAACCGGGACAGCCTGGGCGAGCAGTACTTC. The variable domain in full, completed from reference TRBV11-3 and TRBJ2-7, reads EAGVVQSPRYKIIEKKQPVAFWCNPISGHNTLYWYLQNLGQGPELLIRYENEEAVDDSQLPKDRFSAERLKGVDSTLKIQPAELGDSAVYLCASSLENRDSLGEQYFGPGTRLTVT.

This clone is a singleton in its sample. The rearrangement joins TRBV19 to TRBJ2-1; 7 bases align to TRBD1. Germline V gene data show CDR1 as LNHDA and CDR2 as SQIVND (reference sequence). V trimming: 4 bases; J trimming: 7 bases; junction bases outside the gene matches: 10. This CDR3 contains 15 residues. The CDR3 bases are TGTGCCAGTAGTAACTCGGGACAGCGTCCGAATGAGCAGTTCTTC. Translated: CASSNSGQRPNEQFF. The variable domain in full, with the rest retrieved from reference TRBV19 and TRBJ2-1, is DGGITQSPKYLFRKEGQNVTLSCEQNLNHDAMYWYRQDPGQGLRLIYYSQIVNDFQKGDIAEGYSVSREKKESFPLTVTSAQKNPTAFYLCASSNSGQRPNEQFFGPGTRLTVL.

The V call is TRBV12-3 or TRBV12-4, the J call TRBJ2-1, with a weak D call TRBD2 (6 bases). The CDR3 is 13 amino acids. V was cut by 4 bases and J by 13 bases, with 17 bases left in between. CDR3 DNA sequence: TGTGCCAGCAGTTCAACTAGCCTACGGTTACAGTTCTTC. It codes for CASSSTSLRLQFF.

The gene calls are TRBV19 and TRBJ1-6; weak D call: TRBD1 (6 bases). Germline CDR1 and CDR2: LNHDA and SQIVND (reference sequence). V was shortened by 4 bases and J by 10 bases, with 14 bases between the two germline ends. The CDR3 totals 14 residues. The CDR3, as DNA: TGTGCCAGTAGTACCGGACAGCAACGGTCACCCCTCCACTTT. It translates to CASSTGQQRSPLHF.

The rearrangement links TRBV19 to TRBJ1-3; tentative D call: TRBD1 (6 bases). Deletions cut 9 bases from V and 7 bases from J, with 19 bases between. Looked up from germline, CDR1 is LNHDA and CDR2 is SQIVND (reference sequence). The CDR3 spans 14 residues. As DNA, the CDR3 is TGTGCCAGCCGGACAGCCAAAACGTCGAACACCATATATTTT. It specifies CASRTAKTSNTIYF. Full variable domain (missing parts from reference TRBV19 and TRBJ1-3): DGGITQSPKYLFRKEGQNVTLSCEQNLNHDAMYWYRQDPGQGLRLIYYSQIVNDFQKGDIAEGYSVSREKKESFPLTVTSAQKNPTAFYLCASRTAKTSNTIYFGEGSWLTVV.

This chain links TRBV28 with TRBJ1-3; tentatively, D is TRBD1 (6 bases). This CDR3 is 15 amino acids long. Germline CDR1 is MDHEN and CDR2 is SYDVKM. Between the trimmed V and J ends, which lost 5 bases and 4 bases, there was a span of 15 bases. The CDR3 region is CASSQTRDIGNTIYF. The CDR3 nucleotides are TGTGCCAGCAGTCAAACTCGGGACATCGGAAACACCATATATTTT.

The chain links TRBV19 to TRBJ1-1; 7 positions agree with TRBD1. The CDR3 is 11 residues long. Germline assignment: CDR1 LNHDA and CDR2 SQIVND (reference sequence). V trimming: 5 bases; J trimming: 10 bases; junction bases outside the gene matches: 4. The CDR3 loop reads CASSLQGRAFF. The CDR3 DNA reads TGTGCCAGTAGTTTACAGGGGAGAGCTTTCTTT.